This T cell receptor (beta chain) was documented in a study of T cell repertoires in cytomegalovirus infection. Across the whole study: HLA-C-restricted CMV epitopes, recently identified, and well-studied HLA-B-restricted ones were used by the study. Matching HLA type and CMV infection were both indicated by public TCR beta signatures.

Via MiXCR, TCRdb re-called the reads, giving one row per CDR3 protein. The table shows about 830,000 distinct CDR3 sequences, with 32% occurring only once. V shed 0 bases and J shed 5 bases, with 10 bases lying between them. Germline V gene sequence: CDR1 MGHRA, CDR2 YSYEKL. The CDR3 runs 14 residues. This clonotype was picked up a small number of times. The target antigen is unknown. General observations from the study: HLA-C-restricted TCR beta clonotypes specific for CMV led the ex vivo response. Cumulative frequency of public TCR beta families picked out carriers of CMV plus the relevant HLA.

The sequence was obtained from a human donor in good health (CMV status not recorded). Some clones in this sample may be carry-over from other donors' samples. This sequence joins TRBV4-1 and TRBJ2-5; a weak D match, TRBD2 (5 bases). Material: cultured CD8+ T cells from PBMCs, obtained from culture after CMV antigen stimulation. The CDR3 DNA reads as TGCGCCAGCAGCCAAGACGAGGGAGCCGAGACCCAGTACTTC. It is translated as CASSQDEGAETQYF.